This T cell receptor (beta chain) was sequenced for a study of blood T cell repertoires in COVID-19. Study at large: Sites in the United States, Italy and Spain provided acute and convalescent COVID-19 samples. T cells, B-cell-depleted T cells, or PBMCs supplied cDNA or gDNA.

The germline CDR1 and CDR2 sequences are MDHEN and SYDVKM. Losses at the gene ends were 5 bases for V and 5 bases for J; bases not matched to a gene: 8. CDR3 length equals 16 residues. Under the authors' procedure: Scientists estimated how many nucleated cells there were by amplifying reference gene primers. Generated by immunoSEQ multiplex PCR, the TCRdb table keeps only in-frame clones and is missing some. V and J calls and clone size are given by that table; D and trimming were obtained from the DNA. The sample contains some 200,000 clones, 70% to 90% of which appear only once. The sequenced material came from peripheral blood. This chain uses TRBV28 with TRBJ1-4, with 10 bases fitting TRBD1. This receptor was identified in a middle-aged man with active or convalescent COVID-19. The CDR3 loop reads CASSPFGQGGNEKLFF. The CDR3 region has the DNA TGTGCCAGCAGTCCGTTCGGACAGGGGGGAAATGAAAAACTGTTTTTT.